This T cell receptor beta chain was identified in a study of T cell responses to AZD1222 COVID-19 vaccine. Study results and limitations: Clonal diversity may have been underestimated in mostly white British donors. Researchers report vaccine-associated CD4 TCRs spanning spike, with dominance at 160-218 and 743-854. The repertoires were collected only after the peak T cell response.

With 3 bases clipped from V and 8 bases from J, the junction kept 11 bases outside the gene matches. In germline, CDR1 is KGHDR, CDR2 SFDVKD. This CDR3 has 17 amino acids. Sequencing used immunoSEQ multiplex PCR; TCRdb keeps in-frame clones, though not all of them. The sample consists of 150,000 to 250,000 clones, 91% of them appearing once. A note on this clone: What it recognizes is unknown.

Sequenced material: peripheral blood, taken 28 days after the second AZD1222 dose. This TCR derives from an adult who received the AZD1222 COVID-19 vaccine. The chain links TRBV24-1 to TRBJ2-2, with TRBD2 matching over 10 bases. This CDR3 reads CATSDPPSGRAWGELFF. The CDR3 DNA sequence: TGTGCCACCAGTGATCCCCCGAGCGGGAGGGCCTGGGGGGAGCTGTTTTTT.